The 17 T cell receptor beta chains below all came from one sample that was sequenced in a study of shared clonotypes between healthy human individuals. Repertoires were generated with immunoSEQ multiplex PCR, while TCRdb's copy carries only in-frame clones and drops some. This table has about 1.1 million clones, roughly 80% appearing once. Material for sequencing was memory CD4+ T cells from PBMCs. Subset meaning: CD45RA-negative fraction. The receptors stem from a man aged 18 to 29 in good health. Some clones in this sample may be carry-over from other donors' samples.

V and J are TRBV5-1 and TRBJ1-1; D is possibly TRBD1 (5 bases). V dropped 0 bases and J dropped 5 bases, with 8 bases sitting between them. Germline V CDR1 and CDR2: SGHRS, YFSETQ. The length of the CDR3 is 13 residues. The DNA of the CDR3 is TGCGCCAGCAGCTTGGTTGGACATACTGAAGCTTTCTTT. Protein sequence: CASSLVGHTEAFF.

At least ten counts were recorded for this clone. The chain couples TRBV4-1 to TRBJ2-3; D possibly corresponds to TRBD1 (6 bases). Germline assignment: CDR1 MGHRA and CDR2 YSYEKL. This CDR3 is built from 16 residues. V shed 5 bases and J shed 4 bases, with 19 bases lying between them. The chain's CDR3 is CASSWQGLARADTQYF. The CDR3 DNA reads TGCGCCAGCAGCTGGCAGGGGCTAGCCCGCGCAGATACGCAGTATTTT.

This sequence joins TRBV6-1 and TRBJ1-4; D is unclear. CDR3 size: 12 residues. Germline CDR1 reads MNHNS; CDR2 reads SASEGT. The V end lost 4 bases, the J end lost 6 bases, and 6 bases lay between the germline ends. The CDR3 sequence is CASSARYEKLFF. In DNA form, the CDR3 reads TGTGCCAGCAGTGCCCGGTATGAAAAACTGTTTTTT.

This chain connects TRBV5-4 to TRBJ2-3, with 11 bases identical to TRBD2. The junction had 6 bases not matched to a gene; V was cut back by 4 bases and J by 2 bases. Germline lookup yields CDR1 SGHNT and CDR2 YYREEE (reference sequence). There are 16 residues in the CDR3. Here the CDR3 reads CASSAGLAGFTDTQYF. CDR3 nucleotides: TGTGCCAGCAGCGCCGGACTAGCGGGTTTCACAGATACGCAGTATTTT. Variable domain in full (rest from reference TRBV5-4 and TRBJ2-3): ETGVTQSPTHLIKTRGQQVTLRCSSQSGHNTVSWYQQALGQGPQFIFQYYREEENGRGNFPPRFSGLQFPNYSSELNVNALELDDSALYLCASSAGLAGFTDTQYFGPGTRLTVL.

This chain links TRBV29-1 with TRBJ1-2, with 7 bases aligning to TRBD1. V was pared by 7 bases and J by 2 bases, with 10 bases of the junction left unmatched. Germline V gene data show CDR1 as SQVTM and CDR2 as ANQGSEA. This CDR3 comprises 14 residues. The CDR3 is CSAGGRGRNYGYTF. The CDR3 DNA is TGCAGCGCAGGGGGAAGGGGCCGGAACTATGGCTACACCTTC.

This chain joins TRBV5-1 and TRBJ2-7; 11 nucleotides match TRBD2. V dropped 0 bases and J dropped 5; count of bases not matched to a gene: 4. CDR3 size: 15 residues. Germline values: CDR1 SGHRS, CDR2 YFSETQ. CDR3 bases: TGCGCCAGCAGCTTGGGACTAGCGGGACCTCACGAGCAGTACTTC. Residues: CASSLGLAGPHEQYF.

This clone was detected a few times. The genes are TRBV18 and TRBJ1-6; unclear D gene. V was pared by 3 bases and J by 10 bases, with 13 bases between. CDR1 is KGHSH, CDR2 LQKENI, per germline. The CDR3 has 14 residues. Here the CDR3 reads CASSPADRSSPLHF. The CDR3 DNA follows: TGTGCCAGCTCACCGGCAGATCGCTCGTCACCCCTCCACTTT. Looking up the rest from reference TRBV18 and TRBJ1-6 gives the full variable domain: NAGVMQNPRHLVRRRGQEARLRCSPMKGHSHVYWYRQLPEEGLKFMVYLQKENIIDESGMPKERFSAEFPKEGPSILRIQQVVRGDSAAYFCASSPADRSSPLHFGNGTRLTVT.

This sequence joins TRBV7-3 and TRBJ2-7; D is ambiguous. The V end was cut by 2 bases, the J end by 2 bases, with 13 bases between. The CDR3 extends over 15 amino acids. Germline V gene sequence: CDR1 SGHTA, CDR2 FQGTGA. In DNA form, the CDR3 reads TGTGCCAGCAGCTTAGGGTCGGTAGGAACCTACGAGCAGTACTTC. Protein product: CASSLGSVGTYEQYF.

The chain recombines TRBV6-1 with TRBJ2-3; possibly TRBD1 for D (6 bases). This CDR3 has 13 amino acids. In germline, CDR1 is MNHNS, CDR2 SASEGT. Trimming removed 4 bases from V and 6 bases from J, with 11 bases in between. The CDR3 nucleotides are TGTGCCAGCAGTGGGGGGCCATGGGATACGCAGTATTTT. Protein product: CASSGGPWDTQYF.

The chain carries TRBV20-1 and TRBJ2-3; D is ambiguous. The germline V and J ends were trimmed by 7 bases and 4 bases, with 9 bases remaining between them. The CDR3 contains 11 residues. Germline CDR1 reads DFQATT; CDR2 reads SNEGSKA (reference sequence). DNA of the CDR3: TGCAGTGGCACCCCGTCAGATACGCAGTATTTT. Translated, it gives CSGTPSDTQYF.

Comments on this clone: A much larger clone differs by one base, so this may be a read error. This CDR3 is also generated by other DNA sequences in the sample. This chain uses TRBV25-1 with TRBJ1-5; D might be TRBD1 (6 bases). V was cut by 3 bases and J by 10 bases, with 19 bases left in between. Germline CDR1 reads MGHDK; CDR2 reads SYGVNS. The CDR3 is 15 amino acids. This chain's CDR3 is CASSEVGREGQPQHF. CDR3 DNA: TGTGCCAGCAGTGAGGTTGGCAGGGAGGGACAACCCCAGCATTTT.

The gene calls are TRBV5-4 and TRBJ2-1, with 7 bases matching TRBD2. CDR3 size: 13 residues. CDR1 is SGHNT, CDR2 YYREEE, per germline (reference sequence). Trimming took 4 bases from V and 8 from J; bases not matched to a gene: 6. CDR3 protein: CASSPPGRDEQFF. Here the CDR3 DNA reads TGTGCCAGCAGCCCCCCGGGGAGGGATGAGCAGTTCTTC.

The chain links TRBV4-1 to TRBJ2-1, with 8 bases that match TRBD2. Germline CDR1 is MGHRA and CDR2 is YSYEKL. CDR3 length: 16 residues. The junction had 8 bases not matched to a gene; V was cut back by 2 bases and J by 5 bases. CDR3 loop: CASSQPAGLGHNEQFF. In nucleotides, the CDR3 is TGCGCCAGCAGCCAACCTGCGGGACTAGGGCACAATGAGCAGTTCTTC.

The gene calls are TRBV10-3 and TRBJ2-7; TRBD1 aligns across 8 bases. V lost 0 bases to trimming and J lost 1 base; unmatched junction nucleotides: 8. The CDR3 runs 17 residues. Germline lookup yields CDR1 ENHRY and CDR2 SYGVKD. CDR3 nucleotides: TGTGCCATCAGTGAGTCGATTCCCGGACAGGGATCCTACGAGCAGTACTTC. Its protein product is CAISESIPGQGSYEQYF.

The rearrangement links TRBV23-1 to TRBJ2-2; possibly TRBD2 for D (6 bases). TRBV23-1 is known as an ORF, though its function is uncertain. V was cut by 3 bases and J by 0 bases, with 20 bases left in between. CDR3 size: 19 residues. CDR3 nucleotides: TGCGCCAGCAGTCATCCGCGGTCCCGGGGAGGAACGAACACCGGGGAGCTGTTTTTT. Translation gives CASSHPRSRGGTNTGELFF.

The chain recombines TRBV7-2 with TRBJ2-3; D remains unclear. This CDR3 spans 13 amino acids. V was cut by 2 bases and J by 3 bases, with 6 bases left in between. The germline V gene has CDR1 SGHTA and CDR2 FQGNSA. The CDR3 spells CASSLFPTDTQYF. In DNA, the CDR3 is TGTGCCAGCAGCTTATTCCCTACAGATACGCAGTATTTT.

This chain uses TRBV5-4 with TRBJ2-7, with no clear D. Germline CDR1 SGHNT, CDR2 YYREEE (reference sequence). The V and J ends lost 4 bases and 4 bases respectively, with 9 bases between them. The CDR3 extends over 12 amino acids. The CDR3, as DNA: TGTGCCAGCAGCGACGGAGCTTACGAGCAGTACTTC. It specifies CASSDGAYEQYF.